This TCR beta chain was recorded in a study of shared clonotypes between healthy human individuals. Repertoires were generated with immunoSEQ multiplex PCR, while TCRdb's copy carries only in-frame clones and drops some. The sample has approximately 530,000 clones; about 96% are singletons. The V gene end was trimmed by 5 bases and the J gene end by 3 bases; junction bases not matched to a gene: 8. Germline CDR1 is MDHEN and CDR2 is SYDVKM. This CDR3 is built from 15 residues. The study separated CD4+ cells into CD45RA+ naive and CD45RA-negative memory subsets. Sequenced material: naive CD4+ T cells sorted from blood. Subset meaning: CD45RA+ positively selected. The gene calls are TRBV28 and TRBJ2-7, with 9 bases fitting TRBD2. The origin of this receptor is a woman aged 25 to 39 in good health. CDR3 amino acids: CASSANSGSSYEQYF. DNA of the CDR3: TGTGCCAGCAGTGCCAATAGCGGGAGTAGCTACGAGCAGTACTTC.